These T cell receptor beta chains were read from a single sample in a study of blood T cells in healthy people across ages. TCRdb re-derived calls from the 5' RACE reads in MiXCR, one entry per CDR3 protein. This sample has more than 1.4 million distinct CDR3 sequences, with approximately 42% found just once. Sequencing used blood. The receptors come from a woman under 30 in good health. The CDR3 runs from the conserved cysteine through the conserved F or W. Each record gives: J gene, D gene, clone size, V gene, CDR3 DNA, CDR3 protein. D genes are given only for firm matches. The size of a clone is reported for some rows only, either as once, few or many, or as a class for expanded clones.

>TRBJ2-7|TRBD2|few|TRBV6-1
TGTGCCAGCAGTGAACTAGCGGGAGAGAGGTACGAGCAGTACTTC
CASSELAGERYEQYF
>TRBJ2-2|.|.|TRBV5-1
TGCGCCAGCAGAATCGACGGAGGGGGCACGAGGGAGCTGTTTTTT
CASRIDGGGTRELFF
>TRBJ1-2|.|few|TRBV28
TGTGCCAGCAGTCCACCAGGGACAAACTATGGCTACACCTTC
CASSPPGTNYGYTF
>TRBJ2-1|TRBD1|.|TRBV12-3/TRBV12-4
TGTGCCAGCACCGGACAGGGGAACTACAATGAGCAGTTCTTC
CASTGQGNYNEQFF
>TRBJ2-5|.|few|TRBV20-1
TGCAGTGCTAGAAGCTTTCGGGGACAAGAGACCCAGTACTTC
CSARSFRGQETQYF
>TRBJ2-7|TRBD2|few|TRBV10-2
TGCGCCAGCCAAGATAGCGGGACCTACGAGCAGTACTTC
CASQDSGTYEQYF
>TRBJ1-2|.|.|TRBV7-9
TGTGCCAGCAGCTTAGAGTACAGTTATGGCTACACCTTC
CASSLEYSYGYTF
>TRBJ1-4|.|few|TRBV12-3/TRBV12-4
TGTGCCAGCAGTTCAGGTTCGGGGGTTATGGAACTGTTTTTT
CASSSGSGVMELFF
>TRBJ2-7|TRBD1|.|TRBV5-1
TGCGCCAGCAGCATATCAACCCGGGACAGCATATACTACGAGCAGTACTTC
CASSISTRDSIYYEQYF
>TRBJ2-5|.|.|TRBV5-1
TGCGCCAGCAAGGAGCAGGCGGAAGAGACCCAGTACTTC
CASKEQAEETQYF
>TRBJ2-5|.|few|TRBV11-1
TGTGCCAGCAGCTTAGACTTAACTGAGCAGTACTTC
CASSLDLTEQYF
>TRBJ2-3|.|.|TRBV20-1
TGCAGTGCTAGTGTGGCGAGCACAGATACGCAGTATTTT
CSASVASTDTQYF
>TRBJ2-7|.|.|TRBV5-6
TGTGCCAGCAGCTCCCTACGTCGGATCTACGAGCAGTACTTC
CASSSLRRIYEQYF
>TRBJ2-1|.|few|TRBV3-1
TGTGCCAGCAGCCAAGGGGCGGGGCGGCCTGAGCAGTTCTTC
CASSQGAGRPEQFF
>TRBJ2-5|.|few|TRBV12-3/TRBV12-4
TGTGCCAGCAGTTCTGGGGGCCTCAAGACCCAGTACTTC
CASSSGGLKTQYF
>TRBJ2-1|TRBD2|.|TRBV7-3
TGTGCCAGCAGCCCGGTACCTAGCGGGATAGGAAATGAGCAGTTCTTC
CASSPVPSGIGNEQFF
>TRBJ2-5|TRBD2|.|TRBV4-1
TGCGCCAGCAGCCACCACGGGACTAGCGTTTCGGAGACCCAGTACTTC
CASSHHGTSVSETQYF
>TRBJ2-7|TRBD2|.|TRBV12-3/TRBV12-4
TGTGCCAGCAGTTTATGGCGGGAGTCCTACGAGCAGTACTTC
CASSLWRESYEQYF
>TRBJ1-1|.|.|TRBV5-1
TGCGCCAGCAGTCCCAGCGGGCAGCAGGGGTGGACTGAAGCTTTCTTT
CASSPSGQQGWTEAFF
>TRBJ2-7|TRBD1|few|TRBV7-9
TGTGCCAGCAGGCCGGACAGGACAGGCGAGCAGTACTTC
CASRPDRTGEQYF
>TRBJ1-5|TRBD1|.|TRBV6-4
TGTGCCAGCAGTGAGAGCAGGGGGGGAGCGTCGATACAGCCCCAGCATTTT
CASSESRGGASIQPQHF
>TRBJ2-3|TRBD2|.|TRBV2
TGTGCCAGCAGTGTTGGCCCTAGCGGGAGCGCAGATACGCAGTATTTT
CASSVGPSGSADTQYF
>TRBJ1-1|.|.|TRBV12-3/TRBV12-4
TGTGCCAGCAGCGGCGGGATCTATTTTAACACTGAAGCTTTCTTT
CASSGGIYFNTEAFF
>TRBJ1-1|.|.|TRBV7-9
TGTGCCAGCAGCTTAGAGGGGGTTGGGCACACTGAAGCTTTCTTT
CASSLEGVGHTEAFF
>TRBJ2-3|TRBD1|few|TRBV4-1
TGCGCCAGCAGCCTAGCGACAGGGGCCAGCACAGATACGCAGTATTTT
CASSLATGASTDTQYF
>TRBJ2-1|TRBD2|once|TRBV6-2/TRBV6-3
TGTGCCAGCAGTTTATTACCGGGACTAGCGGGAGTGCACAATGAGCGGTTCTTC
CASSLLPGLAGVHNERFF
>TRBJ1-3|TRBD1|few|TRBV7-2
TGTGCCAGCAGCTTACCGGGACAGGGAGGAAACACCATATATTTT
CASSLPGQGGNTIYF
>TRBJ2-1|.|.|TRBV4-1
TGCGCCAGCAGCGACGAACCGGGAGCCAACAATGAGCAGTTCTTC
CASSDEPGANNEQFF
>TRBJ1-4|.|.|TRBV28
TGTGCCAGCAGTTTATCGACAGGACTGCCAACTAATGAAAAACTGTTTTTT
CASSLSTGLPTNEKLFF
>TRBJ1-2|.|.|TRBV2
TGTGCCAGCAGTACTACGGACTCCTTCGCTGGCTACACCTTC
CASSTTDSFAGYTF
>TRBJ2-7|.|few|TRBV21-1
TGTGCCAGCAGCAAAGAAAAGGGACATCGAGATTACGAGCAGTACTTC
CASSKEKGHRDYEQYF
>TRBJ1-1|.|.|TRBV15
TGTGCCACCAGGGGAGGACGGACCCCGGGGACTGAAGCTTTCTTT
CATRGGRTPGTEAFF
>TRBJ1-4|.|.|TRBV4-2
TGTGCCAGCAGCCAAGATCTTTCCTGGGATAATGAAAAACTGTTTTTT
CASSQDLSWDNEKLFF
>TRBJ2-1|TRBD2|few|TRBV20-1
TGCAGTCCCAGCGCCGGGACTAGCGGGACCGCCTACAATGAGCAGTTCTTC
CSPSAGTSGTAYNEQFF
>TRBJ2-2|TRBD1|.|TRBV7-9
TGTGCCAGCAGCTGGGGACAGGGTGATACCGGGGAGCTGTTTTTT
CASSWGQGDTGELFF
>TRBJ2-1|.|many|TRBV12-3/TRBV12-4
TGTGCCAGCAGGCTGGGACTGCTTGAAGTCAATGAGCAGTTCTTC
CASRLGLLEVNEQFF
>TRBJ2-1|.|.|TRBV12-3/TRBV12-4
TGTGCCAGCAGTTCCCTCTCCGGGACTCAGCAGTTCTTC
CASSSLSGTQQFF
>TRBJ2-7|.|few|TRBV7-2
TGTGCCAGCAGCTTAGAGGCAGGGTGGTACGAGCAGTACTTC
CASSLEAGWYEQYF
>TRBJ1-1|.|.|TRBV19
TGTGCCAGTAGTATGGCCCGGGGCACTGAAGCTTTCTTT
CASSMARGTEAFF
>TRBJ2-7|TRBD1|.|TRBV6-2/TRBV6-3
TGTGCCAGCAGTTACGGGACAGGGACGGTCGAGCAGTACTTC
CASSYGTGTVEQYF